Listed here are 25 T cell receptor beta chains from one sample, sequenced in a study of blood T cell repertoires in COVID-19. Sequenced by immunoSEQ multiplex PCR; TCRdb stores in-frame clones only, minus some. This table has 220,000 or so clones, about 88% appearing once. The sample taken for sequencing was peripheral blood. These receptors were collected from a woman aged 45-65 years with COVID-19, enrolled during active disease.

The chain carries TRBV20-1 and TRBJ2-3; D possibly corresponds to TRBD2 (6 bases). Trimming took 3 bases from V and 3 from J, leaving 10 bases between them. The CDR3 runs 13 residues. Germline loops: CDR1 DFQATT, CDR2 SNEGSKA (reference sequence). The CDR3, as DNA: TGCAGTGCTAGTTTACTAGCAACAGATACGCAGTATTTT. Protein sequence: CSASLLATDTQYF.

The chain carries TRBV6-2 or TRBV6-3 and TRBJ1-6; 7 nucleotides agree with TRBD1. The CDR3 has 16 amino acids. The germline CDR1 and CDR2 sequences are MNHEY and SVGEGT. V shed 6 bases and J 4 bases; nucleotides not matched to a gene: 9. CDR3 bases: TGTGCCAGCAGCCGCCCGACAGGGAAGTATAATTCACCCCTCCACTTT. Residues: CASSRPTGKYNSPLHF.

This rearrangement joins TRBV7-9 to TRBJ2-3; 8 bases are a match to TRBD2. CDR3 length equals 17 residues. Germline values: CDR1 SEHNR, CDR2 FQNEAQ (reference sequence). With 1 base clipped from V and 4 bases from J, the junction kept 10 bases outside the gene matches. The CDR3 DNA reads as TGTGCCAGCAGCTTAGTAGCTCTCGGGGGGGCCTCAGATACGCAGTATTTT. Translating gives CASSLVALGGASDTQYF.

This chain joins TRBV7-8 and TRBJ2-1; 8 bases are a match to TRBD2. J gave up 9 bases and V 1 base, and 5 bases lay outside the gene matches. There are 14 residues in the CDR3. Germline CDR1 reads SGHVS; CDR2 reads FQNEAQ. The DNA of the CDR3 is TGTGCCAGCAGCTTAGACCGGGGGGGCCGTGAGCAGTTCTTC. Protein: CASSLDRGGREQFF.

V gene TRBV5-1 combines with J gene TRBJ2-2, with 7 bases fitting TRBD1. Germline V gene sequence: CDR1 SGHRS, CDR2 YFSETQ. V lost 0 bases to trimming and J lost 3 bases; unmatched junction nucleotides: 5. The CDR3 consists of 16 residues. In nucleotides, the CDR3 is TGCGCCAGCAGCTTGGAGCCAGGGGGTTACACCGGGGAGCTGTTTTTT. Its translation is CASSLEPGGYTGELFF.

This clone was counted a single time. The V and J genes are TRBV3-1 (or the pseudogene TRBV3-2) and TRBJ2-1; 13 bases map to TRBD2. J was trimmed by 7 bases and V by 2 bases; bases with no gene match: 5. Germline CDR1 LGHDT, CDR2 YNNKEL (reference sequence). This CDR3 has 16 residues. CDR3 nucleotides: TGTGCCAGCAGCCAACCGGGACTAGCGGGGTTTAATGAGCAGTTCTTC. Protein: CASSQPGLAGFNEQFF.

This clone was seen more than once but under ten times. This chain joins TRBV11-2 and TRBJ1-1; D is possibly TRBD1 (5 bases). This CDR3 has 16 amino acids. CDR1 and CDR2 (germline): SGHAT, FQNNGV. Trimming removed 4 bases at V and 1 base at J, with 16 bases between. CDR3 bases: TGTGCCAGCAGCTGGCCTTACGGACATCCGAACACTGAAGCTTTCTTT. Encoded protein: CASSWPYGHPNTEAFF.

V usage is TRBV30 and J usage is TRBJ1-1, with a possible D match to TRBD1 (6 bases). Trimming removed 0 bases at V and 5 bases at J, with 13 bases between. Germline CDR1 is GTSNPN and CDR2 is SVGIG (reference sequence). This CDR3 is 14 amino acids long. CDR3 DNA: TGTGCCTGGAGTGTCGAACAGGGCCTAACTGAAGCTTTCTTT. Translated: CAWSVEQGLTEAFF.

The J gene is TRBJ1-4, the V gene TRBV5-1; D might be TRBD1 (5 bases). V was cut by 6 bases and J by 4 bases, with 19 bases left in between. The CDR3 has 16 residues. CDR1 and CDR2 (germline): SGHRS, YFSETQ. CDR3 bases: TGCGCCAGCAAGTTGCAGGGTTTGGTGGTTAATGAAAAACTGTTTTTT. Amino acids: CASKLQGLVVNEKLFF.

V gene TRBV7-8 combines with J gene TRBJ2-3; TRBD2 aligns across 7 bases. CDR3 length: 15 amino acids. V shed 3 bases and J 2 bases; nucleotides not matched to a gene: 5. The germline V gene encodes CDR1 SGHVS and CDR2 FQNEAQ. CDR3 DNA: TGTGCCAGCAGCTTCCAGCGGGGATTCACAGATACGCAGTATTTT. The encoded protein is CASSFQRGFTDTQYF.

The rearrangement links TRBV30 to TRBJ2-7, with 8 bases aligning to TRBD1. The CDR3 runs to 13 residues. From germline, CDR1 is GTSNPN and CDR2 SVGIG (reference sequence). The J segment lost 0 bases and the V segment lost 5 bases, leaving 3 bases of the junction unmatched. CDR3 nucleotide sequence: TGTGCCTGGGGACAGGGCTTCTCCTACGAGCAGTACTTC. Protein: CAWGQGFSYEQYF. The full variable domain, in which reference TRBV30 and TRBJ2-7 provide the parts outside the CDR3, is SQTIHQWPATLVQPVGSPLSLECTVEGTSNPNLYWYRQAAGRGLQLLFYSVGIGQISSEVPQNLSASRPQDRQFILSSKKLLLSDSGFYLCAWGQGFSYEQYFGPGTRLTVT.

The chain couples TRBV7-8 to TRBJ2-7, with D possibly being TRBD1 (5 bases). The CDR3 loop spans 15 amino acids. Between the trimmed V and J ends, which lost 5 bases and 3 bases, there was a span of 17 bases. The germline V gene encodes CDR1 SGHVS and CDR2 FQNEAQ. The CDR3 nucleotides read TGTGCCAGCAGCGAGGTACGTCGACAGATCTACGAGCAGTACTTC. Translation gives CASSEVRRQIYEQYF.

This clone appeared a few times. The V call is TRBV27, the J call TRBJ1-5; D unresolved. CDR3 length: 12 residues. The V and J ends lost 5 bases and 6 bases respectively, with 8 bases between them. Looked up from germline, CDR1 is MNHEY and CDR2 is SMNVEV (reference sequence). The CDR3 loop reads CASSGHGQPQHF. CDR3 nucleotides: TGTGCCAGCAGTGGGCATGGTCAGCCCCAGCATTTT.

The chain joins TRBV18 to TRBJ1-4; D call uncertain. CDR1 is KGHSH and CDR2 is LQKENI in the germline V gene. V lost 8 bases and J 8 bases, leaving 12 bases between the germline ends. CDR3 length: 12 amino acids. DNA of the CDR3: TGTGCCAGCCACCAGGTGAACGAAAAACTGTTTTTT. Protein product: CASHQVNEKLFF.

V is TRBV3-1 (or the pseudogene TRBV3-2) and J is TRBJ2-3; TRBD1 matches at 8 bases. From germline, CDR1 is LGHDT and CDR2 YNNKEL (reference sequence). The CDR3 contains 17 residues. V shed 2 bases, J shed 6 bases, and the junction held 13 bases outside the gene matches. The CDR3 is CASSQTGTGNLRDTQYF. The CDR3 coding sequence is TGTGCCAGCAGCCAAACCGGGACAGGAAACCTTCGGGATACGCAGTATTTT.

This rearrangement joins TRBV27 to TRBJ1-5; 9 bases are shared with TRBD1. Germline CDR1 is MNHEY and CDR2 is SMNVEV (reference sequence). The length of the CDR3 is 14 residues. V trimming: 8 bases; J trimming: 3 bases; junction bases outside the gene matches: 5. The CDR3 reads CASGTGGLNQPQHF. The CDR3 bases are TGTGCCAGCGGCACAGGGGGCCTCAATCAGCCCCAGCATTTT.

The V call is TRBV7-2, the J call TRBJ1-2; the match to TRBD1 covers 7 bases. The CDR3 consists of 14 residues. V was pared by 8 bases and J by 8 bases, with 14 bases of the junction left unmatched. CDR1 is SGHTA, CDR2 FQGNSA, per germline. The CDR3: CASGRTGLGLGYTF. Written as DNA, the CDR3 is TGTGCCAGCGGACGGACAGGTCTTGGACTAGGCTACACCTTC.

The chain uses TRBV5-5 and TRBJ1-5, with unresolved D. Trimming cost V 4 bases and J 7 bases, with 15 bases left between them. The germline CDR1 and CDR2 sequences are SGHKS and YYEKEE (reference sequence). CDR3 length: 14 amino acids. CDR3 coding DNA: TGTGCCAGCAGCCCAGGAATCGGTCGGCAGCCCCAGCATTTT. It is translated as CASSPGIGRQPQHF.

The chain joins TRBV10-1 to TRBJ1-2; 9 bases map to TRBD1. Germline V gene data show CDR1 as WNHNN and CDR2 as SYGVQD (reference sequence). The ends lost 8 bases at V and 2 bases at J; junction bases unmatched: 9. CDR3 size: 15 residues. The CDR3 sequence: CASAAGQGKNYGYTF. CDR3 DNA: TGCGCCAGCGCGGCTGGACAGGGGAAAAACTATGGCTACACCTTC.

This clone is a singleton in its sample. This sequence joins TRBV19 and TRBJ1-5, with D uncertain. Looked up from germline, CDR1 is LNHDA and CDR2 is SQIVND (reference sequence). The ends were cut back, 3 bases at V and 0 bases at J, with 12 bases in the middle. The CDR3 consists of 16 residues. CDR3 sequence reads: CASSMGRPYSNQPQHF. In nucleotides, the CDR3 is TGTGCCAGTAGTATGGGCAGACCGTATAGCAATCAGCCCCAGCATTTT.

The genes are TRBV4-1 and TRBJ1-2; TRBD1 agrees at 10 bases. The CDR3 is 15 amino acids. J was trimmed by 5 bases and V by 4 bases; bases with no gene match: 7. From germline, CDR1 is MGHRA and CDR2 YSYEKL. CDR3: CASSRPGTGEYGYTF. For the CDR3, the DNA is TGCGCCAGCAGCCGACCCGGGACAGGGGAGTATGGCTACACCTTC.

The chain has TRBV11-2 and TRBJ1-2; 8 bases are shared with TRBD1. Germline V gene sequence: CDR1 SGHAT, CDR2 FQNNGV. The CDR3 sequence is 15 residues long. Trimming cost V 3 bases and J 2 bases; bases outside gene matches: 5. The CDR3 DNA sequence: TGTGCCAGCAGCTTCTCGACAGGGGTGAACTATGGCTACACCTTC. This sequence encodes CASSFSTGVNYGYTF.

The chain uses TRBV12-3 or TRBV12-4 and TRBJ2-7; 10 positions match TRBD2. Losses at the gene ends were 7 bases for V and 4 bases for J; bases not matched to a gene: 4. The CDR3 is 13 amino acids. In DNA, the CDR3 is TGTGCCAGCAAATTGACTAGCGGGTACGAGCAGTACTTC. Amino acid sequence: CASKLTSGYEQYF.

This chain joins TRBV19 and TRBJ1-1; 7 bases line up with TRBD1. The CDR3 covers 11 residues. V shed 3 bases, J shed 10 bases, and the junction held 2 bases outside the gene matches. Germline assignment: CDR1 LNHDA and CDR2 SQIVND (reference sequence). CDR3 DNA: TGTGCCAGTAGTATTTGGACAGGAGCTTTCTTT. Its protein is CASSIWTGAFF.

J is TRBJ2-1 and V is TRBV7-3, with D possibly being TRBD1 (6 bases). V was trimmed by 4 bases and J by 7 bases, leaving 23 bases between them. CDR3 length equals 17 residues. Germline lookup yields CDR1 SGHTA and CDR2 FQGTGA. The CDR3 DNA sequence: TGTGCCAGCAGCTGGCGAGGGGGACGGGGTGGCAGTAATGAGCAGTTCTTC. This translates into CASSWRGGRGGSNEQFF. The full variable domain, with the rest looked up from reference TRBV7-3 and TRBJ2-1, is GAGVSQTPSNKVTEKGKYVELRCDPISGHTALYWYRQSLGQGPEFLIYFQGTGAADDSGLPNDRFFAVRPEGSVSTLKIQRTERGDSAVYLCASSWRGGRGGSNEQFFGPGTRLTVL.